This T cell receptor (beta chain) originates from a study of T cell responses to AZD1222 COVID-19 vaccine. Study results and limitations: Elevations in Spike-specific TCR breadth and depth followed administration of two AZD1222 doses.

As regards this clone: Its antigen remains unidentified.

Here immunoSEQ multiplex PCR was the method, and the copy in TCRdb shows in-frame clones only, minus some. The sample holds about 180,000 clones; about 90% are singletons and the top ten take approximately 1.9%. This TCR was recovered from an adult who received the AZD1222 COVID-19 vaccine. The specimen comprised peripheral blood, sampled 28 days after the second AZD1222 dose.

This CDR3 reads CASSPPLGSGGMSSYNEQFF. Here the CDR3 DNA reads TGTGCCAGCTCACCACCGCTAGGTAGCGGGGGGATGAGCTCCTACAATGAGCAGTTCTTC. The genes are TRBV18 and TRBJ2-1, with 10 bases lining up with TRBD2. Germline assignment: CDR1 KGHSH and CDR2 LQKENI. The CDR3 extends over 20 amino acids. V was clipped by 0 bases and J by 0 bases; unmatched bases: 11.